This entry concerns a single TCR beta chain. Only in-frame clones appear in the TCRdb table, and some are missing; sequencing was by immunoSEQ multiplex PCR. The table includes 150,000 to 200,000 clones, approximately 95% detected once. The data are from a study of blood T cell repertoires in COVID-19. Study-wide context: PBMCs, B-cell-depleted T cells, or T cells provided the cDNA or gDNA that made up the material.

Germline CDR1 SEHNR, CDR2 FQNEAQ (reference sequence). V lost 3 bases and J 3 bases, leaving 8 bases between the germline ends. This CDR3 is built from 13 residues. This sequence originates from a woman aged 55-69 years with COVID-19, enrolled during active disease. Sequencing used peripheral blood. The chain links TRBV7-9 to TRBJ1-2; D unclear. This CDR3 is CASSFQSDYGYTF. In DNA form, the CDR3 reads TGTGCCAGCAGCTTTCAGAGCGACTATGGCTACACCTTC.